These T cell receptor beta chains were read from a single sample in a study of shared clonotypes between healthy human individuals. Profiled with immunoSEQ multiplex PCR; TCRdb holds only in-frame clones, not every one. The data contain under 2.5 million clones, approximately 90% of them singletons. Specimen: naive CD4+ T cells from PBMCs. The receptor set was obtained from a man aged 18 to 35 in good health. Some clones in this sample may be carry-over from other donors' samples. Each CDR3 is given with its conserved first and last residue. A D gene is named only where the DNA matches it firmly. Clone size is stated in some rows and not others, as once, few, many or a class when expanded.

J gene,clone size,D gene,V gene,CDR3 protein,CDR3 DNA
TRBJ1-4,-,TRBD1,TRBV11-2,CASSILPPGQGELFF,TGTGCCAGCAGCATACTACCACCAGGACAGGGAGAACTGTTTTTT
TRBJ1-3,-,-,TRBV4-1,CASSSPARGGNTIYF,TGCGCCAGCAGCTCGCCTGCCCGGGGAGGAAACACCATATATTTT
TRBJ2-7,-,TRBD2,TRBV5-1,CASSLPLAGDDEQYF,TGCGCCAGCAGCTTGCCTCTAGCGGGAGATGACGAGCAGTACTTC
TRBJ1-2,-,-,TRBV6-6,CASSYQEANYGYTF,TGTGCCAGCAGTTACCAGGAAGCTAACTATGGCTACACCTTC
TRBJ2-3,-,-,TRBV5-1,CASSLGADFTDTQYF,TGCGCCAGCAGCTTGGGGGCAGACTTCACAGATACGCAGTATTTT
TRBJ2-3,-,-,TRBV28,CASIGPEADTQYF,TGTGCCAGCATAGGACCCGAAGCAGATACGCAGTATTTT
TRBJ2-2,-,TRBD2,TRBV28,CASSRGGSSGELFF,TGTGCCAGCTCAAGAGGCGGGAGCTCGGGGGAGCTGTTTTTT
TRBJ2-3,-,TRBD2,TRBV27,CASSLVFWREGPRTDTQYF,TGTGCCAGCAGTTTAGTCTTCTGGCGGGAGGGCCCCCGCACAGATACGCAGTATTTT
TRBJ2-7,-,TRBD1,TRBV19,CASNDRTGGPAEQYF,TGTGCCAGTAACGATCGGACAGGTGGACCCGCCGAGCAGTACTTC
TRBJ1-2,-,TRBD1,TRBV6-6,CASKTPQGANYGYTF,TGTGCCAGCAAAACGCCTCAGGGGGCGAACTATGGCTACACCTTC
TRBJ2-7,-,TRBD1,TRBV6-6,CASSPRTGIYEQYF,TGTGCCAGCAGTCCCCGGACAGGGATCTACGAGCAGTACTTC
TRBJ2-1,-,TRBD2,TRBV5-1,CASSFLAGERPLKNEQFF,TGCGCCAGCAGCTTCTTAGCGGGAGAACGGCCCCTCAAGAATGAGCAGTTCTTC
TRBJ1-2,-,-,TRBV28,CASSRDGYTF,TGTGCCAGCAGTCGGGATGGCTACACCTTC
TRBJ2-3,-,-,TRBV6-1,CASSGRGSGDTQYF,TGTGCCAGCAGTGGTAGGGGGTCTGGAGATACGCAGTATTTT
TRBJ2-6,-,-,TRBV23-1,CASSQSLPGHQKDSGANVLTF,TGCGCCAGCAGTCAATCCCTCCCGGGACACCAAAAAGACTCTGGGGCCAACGTCCTGACTTTC
TRBJ2-3,once,-,TRBV5-1,CASSLWSGLPTDTQYF,TGCGCCAGCAGCTTATGGTCAGGACTACCGACAGATACGCAGTATTTT
TRBJ2-5,-,-,TRBV15,CATSRVYGQETQYF,TGTGCCACCAGCAGAGTCTATGGACAGGAGACCCAGTACTTC